This is a list of T cell receptor beta chains from one sample in a study of Ad26.COV2.S vaccination and SARS-CoV-2 variants. The table came from immunoSEQ multiplex PCR; TCRdb's copy has only in-frame clones and leaves some out. Among about 350,000 clones listed, about 91% were seen once. The specimen was peripheral blood, collected after recovery from COVID-19. The receptors here all came from a human donor who had recovered from COVID-19. Each CDR3 is given with its conserved first and last residue. Each record gives: clone size, D gene, CDR3 length, V gene, J gene, CDR3 DNA, CDR3 protein. The D gene is left open where the match is weak. Clone sizes are given selectively: once, few, many, or a class where the clone is expanded.

-	TRBD1	15	TRBV27	TRBJ2-2	TGTGCCAGCAGTTTTAGGGGGCGGGACACCGGGGAGCTGTTTTTT	CASSFRGRDTGELFF
once	TRBD1	15	TRBV6-2/TRBV6-3	TRBJ2-7	TGTGCCAGCAGCCAGGGACAGGGCCTCCGCTACGAGCAGTACTTC	CASSQGQGLRYEQYF
-	-	12	TRBV12-3/TRBV12-4	TRBJ1-1	TGTGCCAGCCGTCCCCGGAACACTGAAGCTTTCTTT	CASRPRNTEAFF
-	TRBD1	13	TRBV19	TRBJ1-5	TGTGCCAGCACCAGGGGGGTCAATCAGCCCCAGCATTTT	CASTRGVNQPQHF
-	-	16	TRBV3-1/TRBV3-2	TRBJ2-7	TGTGCCAGCAGCCAGGTGAAGGGAGGGGGCTCCTACGAGCAGTACTTC	CASSQVKGGGSYEQYF
-	-	12	TRBV2	TRBJ1-3	TGTGCCAGCAGGGCGCAGAAAAACACCATATATTTT	CASRAQKNTIYF
-	TRBD2	15	TRBV7-2	TRBJ2-5	TGTGCCAGCAGCTCTAGCGGGGGCCCCACAGAGACCCAGTACTTC	CASSSSGGPTETQYF
-	-	16	TRBV7-8	TRBJ2-7	TGTGCCAGCAGCTTAAACGTAGGTACGGGATCCTACGAGCAGTACTTC	CASSLNVGTGSYEQYF
-	TRBD1	15	TRBV7-9	TRBJ1-1	TGTGCCAGCAGCCCCCAGGGACAGGCGAACACTGAAGCTTTCTTT	CASSPQGQANTEAFF
-	TRBD1	15	TRBV7-2	TRBJ2-7	TGTGCCAGCAGCTTAGCCCCCCAGGGGGCCTACGAGCAGTACTTC	CASSLAPQGAYEQYF
-	TRBD2	19	TRBV2	TRBJ2-3	TGTGCCAGCAGTGAATCCCCTAGCGGGGCGGCGGGGGGGACAGATACGCAGTATTTT	CASSESPSGAAGGTDTQYF
-	TRBD1	14	TRBV5-1	TRBJ2-7	TGCGCCAGCAGCTCGACAGGGGGTGCCTACGAGCAGTACTTC	CASSSTGGAYEQYF
-	-	13	TRBV6-5	TRBJ1-5	TGTGCCAGCAGTTCCCAGGTGAATCAGCCCCAGCATTTT	CASSSQVNQPQHF
-	-	12	TRBV9	TRBJ1-1	TGTGCCAGCAGCGTAGGGCCTCCTGAAGCTTTCTTT	CASSVGPPEAFF
-	-	12	TRBV13	TRBJ2-5	TGTGCCAGCAGCCTCGGAGGCGGGACCCAGTACTTC	CASSLGGGTQYF
-	TRBD1	15	TRBV6-6	TRBJ1-6	TGTGCCAGCAGTTTTTCGACAGGGGGAGGTTCACCCCTCCACTTT	CASSFSTGGGSPLHF
-	-	19	TRBV21-1	TRBJ1-5	TGTGCCAGCAGCAAAGAACCGAAGGGAGGGGGCTACGGCAATCAGCCCCAGCATTTT	CASSKEPKGGGYGNQPQHF
-	TRBD1	14	TRBV7-8	TRBJ2-3	TGTGCCAGCAGCTACGACAGGGTCACAGATACGCAGTATTTT	CASSYDRVTDTQYF
-	TRBD1	18	TRBV14	TRBJ1-3	TGTGCCAGCAGCCAAGAGGACAGGGGGAGGGATTCTGGAAACACCATATATTTT	CASSQEDRGRDSGNTIYF
once	-	15	TRBV9	TRBJ2-2	TGTGCCAGCAGCGTAGACTTGTCGGGCACCGGGGAGCTGTTTTTT	CASSVDLSGTGELFF
-	-	13	TRBV9	TRBJ2-5	TGTGCCAGCAGCGTACGGCCCGGGGAGACCCAGTACTTC	CASSVRPGETQYF
-	TRBD2	15	TRBV6-1	TRBJ2-1	TGTGCCAGCAGTGTAGCGGGGAGCTCCTACAATGAGCAGTTCTTC	CASSVAGSSYNEQFF
-	-	15	TRBV4-3	TRBJ1-4	TGCGCCAGCAGCCAAGACAGAACAGGGTTGGAAAAACTGTTTTTT	CASSQDRTGLEKLFF
-	TRBD1	14	TRBV6-5	TRBJ1-1	TGTGCCAGCAGCCAAACAGGGGTTCACACTGAAGCTTTCTTT	CASSQTGVHTEAFF
-	-	16	TRBV2	TRBJ1-2	TGTGCCAGCAGTGAGGGCGTCCCGAGGATTGGCTATGGCTACACCTTC	CASSEGVPRIGYGYTF
-	-	13	TRBV5-1	TRBJ2-1	TGCGCCAGCAGCTTGTTAGTCGACAATGAGCAGTTCTTC	CASSLLVDNEQFF
once	TRBD2	15	TRBV9	TRBJ2-5	TGTGCCAGCAGCGTAGGGTCTAGCGGGGGGCACACCCAGTACTTC	CASSVGSSGGHTQYF
-	-	15	TRBV5-5	TRBJ1-4	TGTGCCAGCAGCTCCGGGGGCACGACTGCTGAAAAACTGTTTTTT	CASSSGGTTAEKLFF
-	-	15	TRBV19	TRBJ1-4	TGTGCCAGTAGTACCCGGGGGCAGGGAAGTGAAAAACTGTTTTTT	CASSTRGQGSEKLFF
-	-	14	TRBV6-5	TRBJ1-2	TGTGCCAGCAGGTCGGGTGAGGGTAACTATGGCTACACCTTC	CASRSGEGNYGYTF
-	-	17	TRBV3-1/TRBV3-2	TRBJ2-3	TGTGCCAGCAGCCAAGATAGCGGCTACCTAGGGGCAGATACGCAGTATTTT	CASSQDSGYLGADTQYF
-	-	18	TRBV9	TRBJ2-2	TGTGCCAGCAGCGTAGTAGGAGGGGGCGCTTCGAACACCGGGGAGCTGTTTTTT	CASSVVGGGASNTGELFF
-	TRBD1	16	TRBV18	TRBJ2-7	TGTGCCAGCTCACCACAACAGACAGGGGGCGGCTACGAGCAGTACTTC	CASSPQQTGGGYEQYF
-	TRBD2	18	TRBV5-6	TRBJ2-3	TGTGCCAGCAGCTTGGCGGGTAGCGGGGTTGCTAGCACAGATACGCAGTATTTT	CASSLAGSGVASTDTQYF
once	TRBD2	17	TRBV9	TRBJ2-3	TGTGCCAGCAGCGGCCAAGCGGGAGCCTCTAGCACAGATACGCAGTATTTT	CASSGQAGASSTDTQYF
-	-	15	TRBV6-2/TRBV6-3	TRBJ2-3	TGTGCCAGCAGTCCCATGGTGGGGGCTGCAGATACGCAGTATTTT	CASSPMVGAADTQYF
-	-	15	TRBV9	TRBJ1-2	TGTGCCAGCAGCGAACCTACACTAGGGCCTGGTGGCTACACCTTC	CASSEPTLGPGGYTF
-	-	16	TRBV7-2	TRBJ2-7	TGTGCCAGCAGCTTCGCCACGGGGAAGGGCTCCTACGAGCAGTACTTC	CASSFATGKGSYEQYF
-	-	12	TRBV19	TRBJ2-5	TGTGCCAGTAGTATTGGTGGGGAGACCCAGTACTTC	CASSIGGETQYF
-	-	15	TRBV6-1	TRBJ1-1	TGTGCCAGCATTGTGTTCGGGGGGTTAAACACTGAAGCTTTCTTT	CASIVFGGLNTEAFF
-	-	15	TRBV2	TRBJ2-7	TGTGCCAGCAGTGAACCCCCGGGGGAGTCCTACGAGCAGTACTTC	CASSEPPGESYEQYF
-	TRBD1	13	TRBV9	TRBJ2-7	TGTGCCAGCAGCGCGGGACAGGGAGGCGAGCAGTACTTC	CASSAGQGGEQYF
-	-	16	TRBV10-1	TRBJ1-4	TGCGCCAGCAGTGAGTCGATCGGGGCCCTTCGAGAAAAACTGTTTTTT	CASSESIGALREKLFF
-	TRBD1	14	TRBV14	TRBJ2-5	TGTGCCAGCAGCGAATACAGGGGGCAGGAGACCCAGTACTTC	CASSEYRGQETQYF
-	TRBD1	15	TRBV6-6	TRBJ1-2	TGTGCCAGCAGTTACCAGGGACAGGGGGAGACTGGCTACACCTTC	CASSYQGQGETGYTF
-	-	13	TRBV18	TRBJ2-7	TGTGCCAGCTCCCAACCCGGGTCCCGGGAGCAGTACTTC	CASSQPGSREQYF
once	TRBD1	12	TRBV28	TRBJ1-1	TGTGCCAGCAGTATCGGACAGGGAGAAATAAGATTT	CASSIGQGEIRF